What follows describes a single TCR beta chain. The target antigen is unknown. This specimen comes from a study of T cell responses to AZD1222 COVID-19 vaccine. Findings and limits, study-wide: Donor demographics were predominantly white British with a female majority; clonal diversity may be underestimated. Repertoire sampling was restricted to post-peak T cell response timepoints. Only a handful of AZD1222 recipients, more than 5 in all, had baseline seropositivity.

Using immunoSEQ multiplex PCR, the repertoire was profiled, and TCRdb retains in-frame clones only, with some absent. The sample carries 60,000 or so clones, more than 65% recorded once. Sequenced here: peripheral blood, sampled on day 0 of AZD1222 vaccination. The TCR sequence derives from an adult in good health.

CDR3 residues: CATSRDRGSGTEAFF. CDR3 sequence (DNA): TGTGCCACCAGCAGAGATCGCGGGTCAGGCACTGAAGCTTTCTTT. V usage is TRBV15 and J usage is TRBJ1-1; D gene unclear. The germline V gene encodes CDR1 LNHNV and CDR2 YYDKDF (reference sequence). This CDR3 is 15 amino acids long. Trimming took 0 bases from V and 4 from J, leaving 12 bases between them. Based on the CDR3 plus reference TRBV15 and TRBJ1-1, the full variable domain is DAMVIQNPRYQVTQFGKPVTLSCSQTLNHNVMYWYQQKSSQAPKLLFHYYDKDFNNEADTPDNFQSRRPNTSFCFLDIRSPGLGDTAMYLCATSRDRGSGTEAFFGQGTRLTVV.